These 19 T cell receptor beta chains were all obtained from the same sample, sequenced in a study of follicular helper T cells after annual influenza vaccination. The time point denotes: 2015-2016 season, 7 days after influenza vaccination. Here immunoSEQ multiplex PCR was the method, and the copy in TCRdb shows in-frame clones only, minus some. The repertoire holds roughly 1,100 clones, about nine tenths seen once, with under 4% in the top ten. Sequenced material: CXCR5+ CD38- circulating T follicular helper cells from blood, taken 7 days after influenza vaccination. Subset denoted: circulating Tfh, non-naive CD4+CXCR5+PD-1+ (ICOS+CD38+ or ICOS-CD38-). The receptors stem from an adult who received the influenza vaccine.

This chain uses TRBV5-1 with TRBJ1-3, with D maybe TRBD1 (5 bases). Germline CDR1 and CDR2: SGHRS and YFSETQ. This CDR3 contains 18 residues. Trimming shortened V by 4 bases and J by 0 bases, and 20 bases separated the two germline ends. Here the CDR3 reads CASSTGLTGQGSGNTIYF. In DNA, the CDR3 is TGCGCCAGCAGCACTGGGTTAACGGGGCAGGGCTCTGGAAACACCATATATTTT.

The gene calls are TRBV19 and TRBJ1-3; D remains ambiguous. Germline assignment: CDR1 LNHDA and CDR2 SQIVND (reference sequence). V lost 4 bases to trimming and J lost 0 bases, with 10 bases between them. The CDR3 runs to 15 residues. The CDR3 spells CASSRGGGSGNTIYF. CDR3 nucleotide sequence: TGTGCCAGTAGTAGGGGAGGTGGCTCTGGAAACACCATATATTTT.

This clone was found once. The rearrangement links TRBV6-5 to TRBJ2-1; TRBD2 matches 10 bases. With 6 bases clipped from V and 0 bases from J, the junction kept 2 bases outside the gene matches. CDR1 and CDR2 from the germline V gene are MNHEY and SVGAGI. CDR3 length equals 15 residues. The CDR3 protein is CASRTSGNSYNEQFF. Written as DNA, the CDR3 is TGTGCCAGCAGAACTAGCGGGAACTCCTACAATGAGCAGTTCTTC.

Only a few counts were recorded for this clone. The CDR3 DNA follows: TGTGCCAGCAGCTTGTTCGGGGCCAGTTCGAGCAATCAGCCCCAGCATTTT. This encodes CASSLFGASSSNQPQHF. V and J are TRBV5-6 and TRBJ1-5, with D possibly matching TRBD1 (5 bases). CDR3 length equals 17 residues. Looked up from germline, CDR1 is SGHDT and CDR2 is YYEEEE. V dropped 1 base and J dropped 1 base, with 15 bases sitting between them. The entire variable domain, with the rest obtained from reference TRBV5-6 and TRBJ1-5, is as follows: DAGVTQSPTHLIKTRGQQVTLRCSPKSGHDTVSWYQQALGQGPQFIFQYYEEEERQRGNFPDRFSGHQFPNYSSELNVNALLLGDSALYLCASSLFGASSSNQPQHFGDGTRLSIL.

The rearrangement uses TRBV27 and TRBJ2-5; 13 nucleotides line up with TRBD2. After removal of 5 bases from V and 5 bases from J, the junction contained 8 bases not matched to a gene. Germline V gene lookup returns CDR1 MNHEY and CDR2 SMNVEV (reference sequence). The CDR3 runs to 16 residues. The CDR3 sequence: CASSPRLAGGGETQYF. The CDR3 bases are TGTGCCAGCAGTCCTAGACTAGCGGGAGGCGGGGAGACCCAGTACTTC.

This sequence joins TRBV5-1 and TRBJ1-6; D is unresolved. CDR1 is SGHRS and CDR2 is YFSETQ in the germline V gene. The CDR3 totals 13 residues. Trimming shortened V by 5 bases and J by 8 bases, and 11 bases separated the two germline ends. The CDR3 spells CASRDYSDSPLHF. CDR3 in DNA: TGCGCCAGCAGGGACTATAGCGATTCACCCCTCCACTTT.

The chain recombines TRBV6-1 with TRBJ2-4; D remains unclear. The CDR3 runs to 15 residues. Trimming took 0 bases from V and 12 from J, leaving 18 bases between them. From germline, CDR1 is MNHNS and CDR2 SASEGT. The CDR3 nucleotides are TGTGCCAGCAGTGAAGCGGGTAGGGTTGCAGCTACTCAGTACTTC. Protein product: CASSEAGRVAATQYF.

The CDR3 coding sequence is TGTGCCAGCAGCTTAATGTTTGGGGGCGAGGAGACCCAGTACTTC. Its translation: CASSLMFGGEETQYF. This rearrangement joins TRBV7-9 to TRBJ2-5; D is possibly TRBD1 (6 bases). V was pared by 2 bases and J by 5 bases, with 15 bases between. This CDR3 spans 15 amino acids. CDR1 is SEHNR and CDR2 is FQNEAQ in the germline V gene (reference sequence).

This clone was recorded once. The chain has TRBV6-6 and TRBJ1-2, with D uncertain. Germline V CDR1 and CDR2: MNHNY, SVGAGI (reference sequence). V shed 4 bases and J shed 2 bases, with 8 bases lying between them. This CDR3 is built from 13 residues. The CDR3 protein is CASSLDGNYGYTF. Here the CDR3 DNA reads TGTGCCAGCAGTTTGGACGGCAACTATGGCTACACCTTC.

V is TRBV5-1 and J is TRBJ2-3; TRBD1 is a possible D gene (6 bases). This CDR3 has 12 residues. Germline V CDR1 and CDR2: SGHRS, YFSETQ. Between the trimmed V and J ends, which lost 6 bases and 6 bases, there was a span of 11 bases. The CDR3 sequence is CASMGAWDTQYF. CDR3 DNA sequence: TGCGCCAGCATGGGGGCATGGGATACGCAGTATTTT.

With regard to this clone: Additional DNA sequences in this sample encode the identical CDR3. V is TRBV2 and J is TRBJ1-2; TRBD1 aligns across 10 bases. Germline V gene data show CDR1 as SNHLY and CDR2 as FYNNEI. The CDR3 covers 14 residues. The V segment lost 6 bases and the J segment 8 bases; nucleotides outside the gene matches: 9. This chain's CDR3 is CASRGQGLSTGYTF. In DNA form, the CDR3 reads TGTGCCAGCAGGGGACAGGGGTTGAGTACGGGCTACACCTTC.

The V gene is TRBV4-1, the J gene TRBJ2-2; D call uncertain. Trimming removed 0 bases from V and 8 bases from J, with 19 bases in between. This CDR3 spans 17 amino acids. In germline, CDR1 is MGHRA, CDR2 YSYEKL. CDR3 loop: CASSQEGTGARTGELFF. CDR3 bases: TGCGCCAGCAGCCAAGAAGGAACGGGTGCTCGGACGGGGGAGCTGTTTTTT.

This rearrangement joins TRBV21-1 to TRBJ1-2. TRBV21-1 is a recognized pseudogene. The CDR3 sequence is 15 residues long. The CDR3 protein is CASALFPPSGDGYTF. In DNA form, the CDR3 reads TGTGCCAGCGCCCTCTTCCCTCCCTCTGGGGATGGCTACACCTTC.

This clone has just one count. The gene calls are TRBV11-3 and TRBJ2-2; no clear D gene. Germline V gene lookup returns CDR1 SGHNT and CDR2 YENEEA. Trimming stripped 5 bases from V and 8 bases from J, with 12 bases between. The CDR3 has 13 amino acids. CDR3 in DNA: TGTGCCAGCAGCGCAGGCGCCCGAGGGGAGCTGTTTTTT. Protein sequence: CASSAGARGELFF.

The gene calls are TRBV6-6 and TRBJ2-7; 11 bases are a match to TRBD2. V was clipped by 6 bases and J by 4 bases; unmatched bases: 11. Looked up from germline, CDR1 is MNHNY and CDR2 is SVGAGI (reference sequence). The CDR3 is made up of 16 amino acids. The DNA for the CDR3 is TGTGCCAGCAGCCCGGGCTCCACTAGCGGGAGTTACGAGCAGTACTTC. This translates into CASSPGSTSGSYEQYF.

The chain uses TRBV7-3 and TRBJ1-4, with D unclear. This CDR3 is built from 15 residues. Germline V lookup: CDR1 SGHTA, CDR2 FQGTGA. The V end lost 5 bases, the J end lost 8 bases, and 18 bases lay between the germline ends. DNA for the CDR3: TGTGCCAGCAGCGCGACGACTAGAGTGAAGGAAAAACTGTTTTTT. It encodes CASSATTRVKEKLFF.

The chain combines TRBV7-9 with TRBJ1-2; no definite D call. This CDR3 spans 12 amino acids. Trimming took off 3 bases at V and 4 bases at J, with 6 bases between the two ends. Germline CDR1 SEHNR, CDR2 FQNEAQ (reference sequence). The CDR3 spells CASSFQLYGYTF. CDR3 nucleotides: TGTGCCAGCAGCTTCCAGCTCTATGGCTACACCTTC.

This chain joins TRBV18 and TRBJ2-1, with TRBD2 matching 7 bases. V was pared by 3 bases and J by 2 bases, with 7 bases of the junction left unmatched. The CDR3 totals 16 residues. Germline V CDR1 and CDR2: KGHSH, LQKENI. The CDR3 sequence: CASSPSQGGAYNEQFF. The CDR3 nucleotides are TGTGCCAGCTCACCCAGCCAGGGAGGGGCCTACAATGAGCAGTTCTTC.

J is TRBJ1-1 and V is TRBV7-6; TRBD1 is a possible D gene (5 bases). Germline CDR1 is SGHVS and CDR2 is FNYEAQ. The V end lost 3 bases, the J end lost 7 bases, and 12 bases lay between the germline ends. This CDR3 is 13 amino acids long. CDR3 loop: CASSFSRVGEAFF. In DNA form, the CDR3 reads TGTGCCAGCAGCTTTTCCAGGGTTGGTGAAGCTTTCTTT.